These 21 T cell receptor beta chains were sequenced from one sample in a study of shared clonotypes between healthy human individuals. The table came from immunoSEQ multiplex PCR; TCRdb's copy has only in-frame clones and leaves some out. The table shows about 100,000 clones, with about 63% occurring only once. The sequenced sample was memory CD8+ T cells sorted from blood. Subset: CD45RO+ cells pooled with CCR7-negative TemRA cells. The receptors come from a woman aged 25 to 45 in good health.

The V and J genes are TRBV5-4 and TRBJ1-4; D remains ambiguous. The CDR3 consists of 16 residues. V was trimmed by 2 bases and J by 5 bases, leaving 16 bases between them. CDR1 SGHNT and CDR2 YYREEE come from the germline V gene (reference sequence). In DNA form, the CDR3 reads TGTGCCAGCAGCTTAGGTGTATCAGGCAAAAATGAAAAACTGTTTTTT. Translating it yields CASSLGVSGKNEKLFF.

This clone was detected only once. The chain uses TRBV5-8 and TRBJ1-1; D is unclear. Germline V lookup: CDR1 SGHTS, CDR2 YDEGEE. V was clipped by 0 bases and J by 6 bases, with 6 bases between them. This CDR3 has 12 residues. For the CDR3, the DNA is TGTGCCAGCAGCTTGGTCAGGCCTGAAGCTTTCTTT. It translates to CASSLVRPEAFF.

Ten or more counts support this clone. V gene TRBV4-1 combines with J gene TRBJ2-7; tentative D call: TRBD2 (6 bases). The CDR3 runs 14 residues. From germline, CDR1 is MGHRA and CDR2 YSYEKL. V lost 5 bases, J lost 3 bases, and 14 bases lay in between. The CDR3: CASSTIARDYEQYF. In DNA form, the CDR3 reads TGCGCCAGCAGCACAATAGCGCGGGACTACGAGCAGTACTTC.

The chain recombines TRBV29-1 with TRBJ1-1, with D tentatively TRBD1 (6 bases). The CDR3 is 16 residues long. Trimming cost V 5 bases and J 4 bases, with 23 bases left between them. Germline lookup yields CDR1 SQVTM and CDR2 ANQGSEA. CDR3 amino acids: CSVWARAEQGRTEAFF. In nucleotides, the CDR3 is TGCAGCGTTTGGGCCCGGGCTGAACAGGGTCGCACTGAAGCTTTCTTT.

This clone was picked up many times. The chain combines TRBV6-6 with TRBJ1-4; 7 bases agree with TRBD1. From germline, CDR1 is MNHNY and CDR2 SVGAGI (reference sequence). The CDR3 has 15 residues. The junction had 12 bases not matched to a gene; V was cut back by 6 bases and J by 8 bases. Here the CDR3 DNA reads TGTGCCAGCAGGCGCTACAGAGGGGGCAACGAAAAACTGTTTTTT. Residues: CASRRYRGGNEKLFF.

In its sample, this clone was seen once. The rearrangement links TRBV13 to TRBJ2-5; 7 nucleotides align to TRBD2. The CDR3 contains 18 residues. CDR1 is PRHDT, CDR2 FYEKMQ, per germline (reference sequence). V dropped 2 bases and J dropped 2; count of bases not matched to a gene: 14. The CDR3 is CASSLSIGGTTRQETQYF. CDR3 DNA sequence: TGTGCCAGCAGCTTATCTATCGGGGGGACTACCAGGCAAGAGACCCAGTACTTC.

The genes are TRBV27 and TRBJ2-5; TRBD1 matches 7 bases. Trimming took 4 bases from V and 4 from J; bases not matched to a gene: 6. The CDR3 length is 14 residues. Germline CDR1 and CDR2: MNHEY and SMNVEV (reference sequence). The CDR3 sequence: CASSSDRERETQYF. The CDR3 bases are TGTGCCAGCAGTTCTGACAGGGAAAGAGAGACCCAGTACTTC.

The chain couples TRBV28 to TRBJ2-7; D uncertain. From germline, CDR1 is MDHEN and CDR2 SYDVKM. The CDR3 extends over 18 amino acids. V gave up 7 bases and J gave up 2 bases, with 27 bases separating them. In DNA form, the CDR3 reads TGTGCCAGCACCCTGGACCTTTTCAATCCTTGGAAAACCTACGAGCAGTACTTC. It encodes CASTLDLFNPWKTYEQYF. The full variable domain, its missing parts supplied by reference TRBV28 and TRBJ2-7, is DVKVTQSSRYLVKRTGEKVFLECVQDMDHENMFWYRQDPGLGLRLIYFSYDVKMKEKGDIPEGYSVSREKKERFSLILESASTNQTSMYLCASTLDLFNPWKTYEQYFGPGTRLTVT.

The gene calls are TRBV29-1 and TRBJ2-2, with D possibly being TRBD1 or TRBD2 (5 bases each). Germline CDR1 is SQVTM and CDR2 is ANQGSEA. The CDR3 is 13 residues long. With 4 bases removed from V and 8 bases from J, the gap between germline ends came to 14 bases. CDR3 sequence reads: CSVARGATGELFF. The CDR3, as DNA: TGCAGCGTTGCTCGGGGCGCGACGGGGGAGCTGTTTTTT.

V is TRBV25-1 and J is TRBJ1-2; D is undetermined. CDR1 MGHDK and CDR2 SYGVNS come from the germline V gene. This CDR3 contains 14 residues. Trimming left V 1 base short and J 2 bases short, with 8 bases between. CDR3 DNA: TGTGCCAGCAGTGAATCCCAAAGGAACTATGGCTACACCTTC. It specifies CASSESQRNYGYTF.

The V gene is TRBV11-2, the J gene TRBJ2-1, with 8 bases fitting TRBD2. V was pared by 3 bases and J by 8 bases, with 6 bases of the junction left unmatched. The CDR3 contains 14 residues. Germline V gives CDR1 SGHAT, CDR2 FQNNGV. DNA of the CDR3: TGTGCCAGCAGCTTGGCTAGCGGGTTCGATGAGCAGTTCTTC. Its protein is CASSLASGFDEQFF.

This clone was recorded a few times. V and J are TRBV11-2 and TRBJ2-1, with 7 bases matching TRBD2. In germline, CDR1 is SGHAT, CDR2 FQNNGV. The trim removed 1 base at V and 4 bases at J, leaving 7 bases unmatched. This CDR3 contains 16 residues. CDR3 region: CASSLALHSGYNEQFF. Written as DNA, the CDR3 is TGTGCCAGCAGCTTAGCTCTCCATAGCGGGTACAATGAGCAGTTCTTC.

The chain joins TRBV25-1 to TRBJ2-7, with D perhaps matching TRBD2 (5 bases). V was cut by 6 bases and J by 2 bases, with 17 bases left in between. The V gene's germline CDR1 is MGHDK and CDR2 SYGVNS. The CDR3 extends over 15 amino acids. CDR3 loop: CASSSQRPAAYEQYF. The DNA for the CDR3 is TGTGCCAGCAGCTCCCAGCGGCCTGCGGCCTACGAGCAGTACTTC.

This clone has just one count. This chain uses TRBV11-2 with TRBJ1-3; tentative D call: TRBD1 (6 bases). This CDR3 contains 18 residues. The germline V gene has CDR1 SGHAT and CDR2 FQNNGV. V was shortened by 5 bases and J by 0 bases, with 20 bases between the two germline ends. The CDR3 loop reads CASSGQMQGSPSGNTIYF. The CDR3 region has the DNA TGTGCCAGCAGCGGGCAAATGCAGGGGAGCCCCTCTGGAAACACCATATATTTT. Complete variable domain (other parts from reference TRBV11-2 and TRBJ1-3): EAGVAQSPRYKIIEKRQSVAFWCNPISGHATLYWYQQILGQGPKLLIQFQNNGVVDDSQLPKDRFSAERLKGVDSTLKIQPAKLEDSAVYLCASSGQMQGSPSGNTIYFGEGSWLTVV.

The V call is TRBV27, the J call TRBJ2-1, with 9 nucleotides matching TRBD2. CDR3 length equals 14 residues. The J segment lost 4 bases and the V segment lost 4 bases, leaving 2 bases of the junction unmatched. The V gene's germline CDR1 is MNHEY and CDR2 SMNVEV (reference sequence). Written as DNA, the CDR3 is TGTGCCAGCAGTTGGACTAGCGAATACAATGAGCAGTTCTTC. It codes for CASSWTSEYNEQFF.

The rearrangement uses TRBV4-2 and TRBJ2-2, with D maybe TRBD2 (6 bases). Germline CDR1 LGHNA, CDR2 YNFKEQ. The V gene lost 1 base and the J gene lost 4 bases, with 13 bases spanning the gap. This CDR3 spans 16 amino acids. The CDR3 region is CASSQGSAGLTGELFF. CDR3 in DNA: TGTGCCAGCAGCCAAGGTTCGGCGGGGCTCACCGGGGAGCTGTTTTTT.

This chain uses TRBV5-1 with TRBJ1-2; possible D gene TRBD1, 6 bases. Germline V lookup: CDR1 SGHRS, CDR2 YFSETQ. With 7 bases removed from V and 4 bases from J, the gap between germline ends came to 14 bases. The CDR3 is 13 amino acids. In nucleotides, the CDR3 is TGCGCCAGCGGACAGTCCTCCACCTATGGCTACACCTTC. Amino acid sequence: CASGQSSTYGYTF. The full variable domain, completed using reference TRBV5-1 and TRBJ1-2, is KAGVTQTPRYLIKTRGQQVTLSCSPISGHRSVSWYQQTPGQGLQFLFEYFSETQRNKGNFPGRFSGRQFSNSRSEMNVSTLELGDSALYLCASGQSSTYGYTFGSGTRLTVV.

This clone was observed a single time. V usage is TRBV7-9 and J usage is TRBJ2-5, with TRBD2 identical over 8 bases. With V trimmed by 4 bases and J by 5 bases, 9 bases remained unmatched. CDR3 length: 15 residues. Germline CDR1 SEHNR, CDR2 FQNEAQ (reference sequence). The CDR3 loop reads CASSYWKREPETQYF. The CDR3 region has the DNA TGTGCCAGCAGCTATTGGAAGCGGGAGCCGGAGACCCAGTACTTC.

On this clone itself: The junction and the germline gene differ at one end; a read error may be behind it. The V gene is TRBV25-1, the J gene TRBJ2-5; no definite D call. The germline CDR1 and CDR2 sequences are MGHDK and SYGVNS. CDR3 size: 12 residues. CDR3 nucleotides: TGTGCCAGCAGTGAATCCGACGAGACCCGGTACTTC. Encoded protein: CASSESDETRYF.

The table lists this clone with many counts. The J gene is TRBJ1-1, the V gene TRBV28; no definite D call. Germline CDR1 is MDHEN and CDR2 is SYDVKM. The CDR3 has 15 residues. V lost 6 bases, J lost 1 base, and 15 bases lay in between. The CDR3 spells CASSSYIEGNTEAFF. The CDR3, as DNA: TGTGCCAGCAGCTCGTATATTGAGGGGAACACTGAAGCTTTCTTT.

This clone was observed many times. The chain combines TRBV19 with TRBJ2-2; D unresolved. There are 15 residues in the CDR3. The V end lost 9 bases, the J end lost 2 bases, and 16 bases lay between the germline ends. Germline V CDR1 and CDR2: LNHDA, SQIVND (reference sequence). The CDR3 nucleotides read TGTGCCAGCGAGACCTTGGAAGACAACACCGGGGAGCTGTTTTTT. Translating it yields CASETLEDNTGELFF.